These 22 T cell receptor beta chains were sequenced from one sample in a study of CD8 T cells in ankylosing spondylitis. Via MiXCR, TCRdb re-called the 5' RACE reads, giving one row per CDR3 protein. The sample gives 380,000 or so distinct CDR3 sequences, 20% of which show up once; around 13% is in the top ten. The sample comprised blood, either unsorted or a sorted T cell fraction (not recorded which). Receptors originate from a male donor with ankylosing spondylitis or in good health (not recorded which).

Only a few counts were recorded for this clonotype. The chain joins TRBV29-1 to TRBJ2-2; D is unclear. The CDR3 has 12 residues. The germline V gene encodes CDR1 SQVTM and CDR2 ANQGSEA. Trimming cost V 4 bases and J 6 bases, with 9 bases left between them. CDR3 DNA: TGCAGCGTTGTGTCGGGCTCCGGGGAGCTGTTTTTT. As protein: CSVVSGSGELFF.

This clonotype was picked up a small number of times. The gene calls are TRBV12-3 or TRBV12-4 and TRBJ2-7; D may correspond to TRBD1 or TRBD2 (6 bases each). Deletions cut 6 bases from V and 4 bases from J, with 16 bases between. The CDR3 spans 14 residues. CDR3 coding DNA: TGTGCCAGCAGAGGGGCAGGGGCGGGATACGAGCAGTACTTC. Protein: CASRGAGAGYEQYF.

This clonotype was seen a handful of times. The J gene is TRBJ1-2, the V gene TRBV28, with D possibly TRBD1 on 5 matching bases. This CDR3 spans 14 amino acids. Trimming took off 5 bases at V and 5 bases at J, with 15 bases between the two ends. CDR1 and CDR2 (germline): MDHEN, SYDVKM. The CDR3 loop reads CASSIQGYDYGYTF. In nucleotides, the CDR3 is TGTGCCAGCAGTATTCAGGGTTATGATTATGGCTACACCTTC.

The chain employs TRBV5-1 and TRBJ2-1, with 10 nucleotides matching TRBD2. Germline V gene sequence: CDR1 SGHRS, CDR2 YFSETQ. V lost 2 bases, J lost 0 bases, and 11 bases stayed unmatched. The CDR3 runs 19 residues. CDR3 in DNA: TGCGCCAGCAGCTTAAGGATTAGCGGGGGGCCTAGCTCCTACAATGAGCAGTTCTTC. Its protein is CASSLRISGGPSSYNEQFF.

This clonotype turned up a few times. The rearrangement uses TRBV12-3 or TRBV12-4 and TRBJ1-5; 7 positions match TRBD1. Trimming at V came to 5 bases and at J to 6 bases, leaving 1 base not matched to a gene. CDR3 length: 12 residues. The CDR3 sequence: CASSRGLQPQHF. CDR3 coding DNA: TGTGCCAGCAGTAGGGGGCTTCAGCCCCAGCATTTT.

CDR3 protein: CASSLEPSGGTDTQYF. The CDR3 DNA follows: TGTGCCAGCAGCCTGGAGCCTAGCGGGGGTACAGATACGCAGTATTTT. V is TRBV5-5 and J is TRBJ2-3; TRBD2 matches at 10 bases. V trimming: 4 bases; J trimming: 3 bases; junction bases outside the gene matches: 8. Germline V gene data show CDR1 as SGHKS and CDR2 as YYEKEE (reference sequence). The CDR3 loop spans 16 amino acids.

CDR3 residues: CSVEDRGSYEQYF. The CDR3 bases are TGCAGCGTTGAGGACAGGGGAAGCTACGAGCAGTACTTC. The genes are TRBV29-1 and TRBJ2-7; 9 bases fit TRBD1. Germline V gene sequence: CDR1 SQVTM, CDR2 ANQGSEA. The V segment lost 3 bases and the J segment 3 bases; nucleotides outside the gene matches: 3. The CDR3 is made up of 13 amino acids.

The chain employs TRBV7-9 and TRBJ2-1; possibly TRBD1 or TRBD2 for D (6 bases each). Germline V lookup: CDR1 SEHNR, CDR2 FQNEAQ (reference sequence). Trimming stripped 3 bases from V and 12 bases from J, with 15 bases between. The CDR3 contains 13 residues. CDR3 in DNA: TGTGCCAGCAGCTTCGAACAGGGAGGTTTGCAGTTCTTC. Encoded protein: CASSFEQGGLQFF.

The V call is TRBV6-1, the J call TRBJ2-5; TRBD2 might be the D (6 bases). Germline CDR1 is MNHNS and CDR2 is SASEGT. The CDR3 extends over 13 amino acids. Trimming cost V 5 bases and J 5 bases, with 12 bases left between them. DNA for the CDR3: TGTGCCAGCAGTACGACTAGGGGCGAGACCCAGTACTTC. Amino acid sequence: CASSTTRGETQYF.

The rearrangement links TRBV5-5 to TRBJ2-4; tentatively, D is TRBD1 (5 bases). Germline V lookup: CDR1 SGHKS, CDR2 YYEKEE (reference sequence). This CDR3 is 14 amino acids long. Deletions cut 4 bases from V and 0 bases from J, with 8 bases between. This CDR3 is CASSQGIAKNIQYF. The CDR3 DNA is TGTGCCAGCAGCCAGGGAATAGCCAAAAACATTCAGTACTTC. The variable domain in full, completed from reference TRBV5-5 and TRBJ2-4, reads DAGVTQSPTHLIKTRGQQVTLRCSPISGHKSVSWYQQVLGQGPQFIFQYYEKEERGRGNFPDRFSARQFPNYSSELNVNALLLGDSALYLCASSQGIAKNIQYFGAGTRLSVL.

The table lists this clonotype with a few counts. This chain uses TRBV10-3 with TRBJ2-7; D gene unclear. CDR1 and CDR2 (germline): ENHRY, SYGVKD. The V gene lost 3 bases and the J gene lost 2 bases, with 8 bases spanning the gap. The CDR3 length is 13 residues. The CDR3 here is CAISDVGPYEQYF. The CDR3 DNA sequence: TGTGCCATCAGTGACGTCGGGCCCTACGAGCAGTACTTC.

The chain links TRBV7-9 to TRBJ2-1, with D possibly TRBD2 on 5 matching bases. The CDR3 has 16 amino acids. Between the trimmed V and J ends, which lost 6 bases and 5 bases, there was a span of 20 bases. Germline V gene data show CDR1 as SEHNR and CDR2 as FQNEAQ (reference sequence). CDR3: CASRLKSLEDNNEQFF. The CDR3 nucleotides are TGTGCCAGCAGGCTTAAGTCACTAGAGGATAACAATGAGCAGTTCTTC.

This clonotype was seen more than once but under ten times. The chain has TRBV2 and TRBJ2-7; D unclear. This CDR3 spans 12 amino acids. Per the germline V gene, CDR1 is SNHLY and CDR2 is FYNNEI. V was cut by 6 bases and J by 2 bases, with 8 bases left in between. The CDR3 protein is CASRGLTYEQYF. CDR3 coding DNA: TGTGCCAGCAGGGGCCTCACCTACGAGCAGTACTTC.

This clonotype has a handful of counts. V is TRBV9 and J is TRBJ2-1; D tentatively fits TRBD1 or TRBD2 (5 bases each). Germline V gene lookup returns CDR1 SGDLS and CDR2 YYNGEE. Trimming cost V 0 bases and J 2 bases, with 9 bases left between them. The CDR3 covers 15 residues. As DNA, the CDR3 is TGTGCCAGCAGCGTAGAGGGGAGTCCCTACAATGAGCAGTTCTTC. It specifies CASSVEGSPYNEQFF.

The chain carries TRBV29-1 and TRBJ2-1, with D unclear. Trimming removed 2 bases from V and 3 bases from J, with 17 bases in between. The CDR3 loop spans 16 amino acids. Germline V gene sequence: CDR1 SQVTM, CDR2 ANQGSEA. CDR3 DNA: TGCAGCGTTGAACTCCCGTGGGGTAAAGACTACAATGAGCAGTTCTTC. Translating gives CSVELPWGKDYNEQFF.

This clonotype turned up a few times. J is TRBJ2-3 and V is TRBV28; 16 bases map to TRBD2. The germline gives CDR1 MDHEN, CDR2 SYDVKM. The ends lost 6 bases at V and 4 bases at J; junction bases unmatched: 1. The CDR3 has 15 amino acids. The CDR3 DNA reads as TGTGCCAGCAGGGGACTAGCGGGGGGGCCAGATACGCAGTATTTT. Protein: CASRGLAGGPDTQYF.

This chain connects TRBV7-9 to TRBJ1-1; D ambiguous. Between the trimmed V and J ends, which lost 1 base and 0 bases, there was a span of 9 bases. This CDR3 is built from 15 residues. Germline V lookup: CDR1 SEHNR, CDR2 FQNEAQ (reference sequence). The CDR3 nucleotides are TGTGCCAGCAGCTTAGTGGGTCATATGAACACTGAAGCTTTCTTT. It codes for CASSLVGHMNTEAFF.

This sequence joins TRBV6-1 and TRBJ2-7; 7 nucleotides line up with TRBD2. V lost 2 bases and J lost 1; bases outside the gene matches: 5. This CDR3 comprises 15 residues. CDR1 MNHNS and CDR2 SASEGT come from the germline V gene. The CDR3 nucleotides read TGTGCCAGCAGTGAACGGTCTAGCGGATCCTACGAGCAGTACTTC. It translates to CASSERSSGSYEQYF.

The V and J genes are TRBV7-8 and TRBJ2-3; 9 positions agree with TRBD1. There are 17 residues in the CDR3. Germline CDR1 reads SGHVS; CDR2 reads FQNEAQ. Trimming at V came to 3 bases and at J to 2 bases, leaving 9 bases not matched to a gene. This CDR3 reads CASSFLRTGENTDTQYF. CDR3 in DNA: TGTGCCAGCAGCTTCCTCAGGACAGGGGAAAACACAGATACGCAGTATTTT.

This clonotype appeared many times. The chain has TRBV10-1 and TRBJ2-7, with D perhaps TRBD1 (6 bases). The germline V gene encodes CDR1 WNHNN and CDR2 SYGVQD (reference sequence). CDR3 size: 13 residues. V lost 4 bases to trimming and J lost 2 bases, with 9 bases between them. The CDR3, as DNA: TGCGCCAGCAGTGGAACAGGGACCTACGAGCAGTACTTC. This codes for CASSGTGTYEQYF.

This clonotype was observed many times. The CDR3 coding sequence is TGTGCCAGCAGTTTGGTCTCGAACACCGGGGAGCTGTTTTTT. It encodes CASSLVSNTGELFF. V gene TRBV12-3 or TRBV12-4 combines with J gene TRBJ2-2; no clear D gene. Trimming shortened V by 3 bases and J by 0 bases, and 5 bases separated the two germline ends. The CDR3 loop spans 14 amino acids.

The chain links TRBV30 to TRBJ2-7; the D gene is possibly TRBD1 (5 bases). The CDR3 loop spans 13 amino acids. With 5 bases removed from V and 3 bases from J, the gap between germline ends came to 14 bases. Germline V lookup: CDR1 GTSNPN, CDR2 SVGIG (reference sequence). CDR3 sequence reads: CAWDTGELYEQYF. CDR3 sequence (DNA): TGTGCCTGGGATACAGGAGAACTCTACGAGCAGTACTTC.